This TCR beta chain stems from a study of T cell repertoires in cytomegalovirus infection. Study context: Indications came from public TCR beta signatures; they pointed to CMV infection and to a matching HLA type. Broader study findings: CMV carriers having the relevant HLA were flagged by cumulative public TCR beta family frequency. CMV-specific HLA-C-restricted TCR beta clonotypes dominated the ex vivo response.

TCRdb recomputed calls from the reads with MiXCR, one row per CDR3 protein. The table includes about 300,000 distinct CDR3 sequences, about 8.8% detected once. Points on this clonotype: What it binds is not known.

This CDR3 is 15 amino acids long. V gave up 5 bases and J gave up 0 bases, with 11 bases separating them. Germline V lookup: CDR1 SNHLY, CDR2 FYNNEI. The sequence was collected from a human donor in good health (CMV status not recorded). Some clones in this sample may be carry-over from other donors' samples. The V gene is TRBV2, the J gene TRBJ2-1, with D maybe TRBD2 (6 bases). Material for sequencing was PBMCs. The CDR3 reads CASSRDFTSYNEQFF. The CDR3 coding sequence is TGTGCCAGCAGTCGGGACTTTACCTCCTACAATGAGCAGTTCTTC.